This entry describes one T cell receptor (beta chain). The target antigen is unknown. The germline V gene has CDR1 SGHRS and CDR2 YFSETQ. This CDR3 spans 14 amino acids. The data stem from a study of T cells expressing NK-cell markers. General study findings and limits: Of the CD8+ T cells in more than five donors, roughly 1.0-7.5% belonged to dominant NKG2C+ clonotypes.

Beta-chain TCR cDNA was generated via 5'RACE template switching with UMIs. TCRdb re-analyzed the 5' RACE reads; it lists each CDR3 protein once, without DNA. The listing contains about 430,000 distinct CDR3 sequences. The rearrangement uses TRBV5-1 and TRBJ2-7; TCRdb outputs TRBD1, but without DNA this stays unchecked. Sequencing used blood T cells: a sorted CD56 or NKG2C T cell subset, CD4+ or CD8+ T cells, or bulk PBMC T cells (not recorded which). The source of this sequence is a woman aged 45-65 years in good health. This chain's CDR3 is CASSPRGGLKEQYF.